This TCR beta chain originates from a study of OX40 agonist ivuxolimab in advanced cancers. In the study overall: Intravenous ivuxolimab at 0.01 to 10 mg/kg was given to patients every 2 weeks. Prior anti-PD-1, anti-PD-L1 or anti-CTLA-4 therapy did not bar entry, and roughly 40% had some. Study outcomes and limitations: Antigens targeted by the expanded peripheral T cells were not determined.

The data were produced by immunoSEQ multiplex PCR, yet TCRdb's version contains in-frame clones alone and is incomplete. The sample has 45,000 or so clones, approximately 91% seen once. Remarks on this clone: The antigen is unknown.

Germline CDR1 and CDR2: SGHDT and YYEEEE. V shed 1 base and J shed 3 bases, with 11 bases lying between them. The CDR3 is 15 amino acids. The source of this sequence is an adult with an advanced solid tumor such as melanoma, head and neck, liver or kidney cancer. The chain links TRBV5-6 to TRBJ1-5, with D perhaps TRBD1 (5 bases). Source: CD4+ or CD8+ T cells sorted from blood, taken in a trial of the OX40 agonist ivuxolimab. The chain's CDR3 is CASSLTGWNNQPQHF. The CDR3 nucleotides read TGTGCCAGCAGCTTGACAGGTTGGAACAATCAGCCCCAGCATTTT.